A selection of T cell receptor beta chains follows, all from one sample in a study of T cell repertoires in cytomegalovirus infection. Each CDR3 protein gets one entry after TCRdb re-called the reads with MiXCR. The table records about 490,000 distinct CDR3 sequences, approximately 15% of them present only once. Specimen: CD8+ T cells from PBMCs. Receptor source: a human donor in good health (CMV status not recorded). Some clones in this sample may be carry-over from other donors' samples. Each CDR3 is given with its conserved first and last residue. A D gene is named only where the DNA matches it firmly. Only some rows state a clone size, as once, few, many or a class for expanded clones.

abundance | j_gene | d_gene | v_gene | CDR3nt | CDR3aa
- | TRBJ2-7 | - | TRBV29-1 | TGCAGCGGCGGGACAGCTAACTACGAGCAGTACTTC | CSGGTANYEQYF
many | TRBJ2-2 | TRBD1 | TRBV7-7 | TGTGCTAGCAGCCGAAGTGCACAGGACAGGACAAACACCGGGGAGCTGTTTTTT | CASSRSAQDRTNTGELFF
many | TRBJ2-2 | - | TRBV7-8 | TGTGCCAGCAGCTTAGGGTGGCTAGCCACCGAGAGGGAGCTGTTTTTT | CASSLGWLATERELFF
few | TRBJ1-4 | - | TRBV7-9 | TGTGCCAGCAGCTTAGCGTCGAGTAGGGCGCATGAAAAACTGTTTTTT | CASSLASSRAHEKLFF
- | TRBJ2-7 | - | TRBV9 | TGTGCCAGACCAGCTGGCGAGCAGTACTTC | CARPAGEQYF
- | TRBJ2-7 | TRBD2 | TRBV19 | TGTGCCAGTAGTACGGGACTAGCGACCTACGAGCAGTACTTC | CASSTGLATYEQYF
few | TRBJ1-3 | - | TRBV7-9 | TGTGCCAGCACCCCCGGGGCAATAAAAAGCTCTGGAAACACCATATATTTT | CASTPGAIKSSGNTIYF
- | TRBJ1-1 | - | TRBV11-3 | TGTGCCAGCAGCCCGGGACGGAGGGGGACTGAAGCTTTCTTT | CASSPGRRGTEAFF
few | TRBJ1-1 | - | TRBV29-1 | TGCAGCGTTGGGGGGGGCAGCCGTGAAGCTTTCTTT | CSVGGGSREAFF
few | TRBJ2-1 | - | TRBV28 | TGTGCCAGCAGCCCAGTGTCCCTAGGGAATGAGCAGTTCTTC | CASSPVSLGNEQFF
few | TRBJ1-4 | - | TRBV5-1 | TGCGCCAGCAGCTTGTCTTCCGGAAGGCGGACTAATGAAAAACTGTTTTTT | CASSLSSGRRTNEKLFF
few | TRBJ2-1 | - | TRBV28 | TGTGCCAGCAGTTCCGCCCTAGCGACTGGGCAAAGCAATGAGCAGTTCTTC | CASSSALATGQSNEQFF
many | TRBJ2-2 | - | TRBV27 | TGTGCCAGCGCCTCCCGGGGGTTGGGTACCGGGGAGCTGTTTTTT | CASASRGLGTGELFF
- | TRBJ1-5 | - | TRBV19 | TGTGCCAGTAGTATGCTCTGGAGGAGCAATCAGCCCCAGCATTTT | CASSMLWRSNQPQHF
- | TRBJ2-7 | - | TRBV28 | TGTGCCAGCAGATGGACTCAGCAGGCCTACGAGCAGTACTTC | CASRWTQQAYEQYF
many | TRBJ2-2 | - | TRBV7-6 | TGTGCCAGCAGCTTAGTAGCCGACCTGAGGACCGGGGAGCTGTTTTTT | CASSLVADLRTGELFF
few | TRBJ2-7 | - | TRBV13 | TGTGCCAGCAGCTCCGGACGGGGGTGGGAGTACTTC | CASSSGRGWEYF
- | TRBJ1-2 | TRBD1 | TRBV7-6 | TGTGCCAGCAGCCCATGGGACAGGGTTAACTATGGCTACACCTTC | CASSPWDRVNYGYTF